This T cell receptor beta chain appears in the sequencing data of a study of T-cell reconstitution after alpha-beta-depleted transplantation in children. Whole-study results and caveats: TCRbeta diversity was high at day 60 in some patients (a result of surviving recipient T cells and thymic progenitors). The main origin of T-cell counts and diversity one year after transplant was newly produced T cells. Several hundred graft clones that had expanded were reportedly the source of alpha-beta T cells about two months after transplant.

V lost 3 bases to trimming and J lost 6 bases, with 11 bases between them. The germline V gene has CDR1 SGHRS and CDR2 YFSETQ. The CDR3 runs 13 residues. It was with unique molecular identifiers that the TCRbeta library was prepared. TCRdb passed the PCR reads through MiXCR, listing each CDR3 protein once. This sample has 500,000 to 750,000 distinct CDR3 sequences; 25% to 30% occur once, and the top ten carry 30% to 45%. This clonotype has only a few counts. Antigen specificity is unknown. The TCR originated in a boy younger than two with Wiskott-Aldrich syndrome, due to receive a stem cell transplant. This sequence joins TRBV5-1 and TRBJ2-3; D unresolved. Sequenced here: PBMCs, sampled before TCRalphabeta/CD19-depleted stem cell transplant. CDR3 region: CASSSRSWDTQYF. In DNA form, the CDR3 reads TGCGCCAGCAGCTCTCGCTCATGGGATACGCAGTATTTT.